The source of this T cell receptor beta chain is a study of T cells in Graves' hyperthyroidism and ophthalmopathy. Study-level information: Peripheral blood was secured at the point of initial diagnosis, before any treatment. Study outcomes and limitations: A model of 13 V-J features distinguished ophthalmopathy from stable hyperthyroidism. Ophthalmopathy was model-predicted a median roughly 6.5 months pre-onset.

The source material, RNA transcripts, was used to amplify TCR beta CDR3 regions. HTBI primers were employed in a first-round RT-PCR of the TCR CDR3. TCRdb independently ran MiXCR on the multiplex PCR reads; one entry per CDR3 protein. The sample yields roughly 600,000 distinct CDR3 sequences, roughly 15% seen once. CDR1 and CDR2 (germline): KGHSH, LQKENI. V was clipped by 5 bases and J by 7 bases; unmatched bases: 12. The CDR3 spans 16 residues. This clonotype was counted many times. Its antigen remains unknown. A patient was excluded if there was uncontrolled infection, other autoimmune disease, pregnancy or lactation.

Sequences were obtained from blood. The genes are TRBV18 and TRBJ1-5; 9 nucleotides align to TRBD1. The receptor comes from a woman in her 50s with Graves' ophthalmopathy. The CDR3, as DNA: TGTGCCAGCTCAGAGCGCCAACAGGGGGCAAGCCAGCCCCAGCATTTT. Amino acids: CASSERQQGASQPQHF.